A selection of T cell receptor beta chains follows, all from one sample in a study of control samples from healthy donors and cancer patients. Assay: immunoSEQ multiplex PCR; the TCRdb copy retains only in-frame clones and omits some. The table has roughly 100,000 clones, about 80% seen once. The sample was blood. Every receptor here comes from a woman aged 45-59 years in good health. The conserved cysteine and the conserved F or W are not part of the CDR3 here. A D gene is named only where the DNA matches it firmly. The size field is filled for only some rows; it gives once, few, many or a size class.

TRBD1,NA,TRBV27,ASSLTRGGNQPQH
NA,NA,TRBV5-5,ASSQILRDRVSDNEQF
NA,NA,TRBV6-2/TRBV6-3,ASSYSGFGANVLT
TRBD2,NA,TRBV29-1,SATTSGVSYEQY
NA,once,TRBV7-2,ASSLTGGRKSEAF
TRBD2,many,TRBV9,ASSASGGAGNEQF
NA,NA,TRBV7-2,ASSLDGVLDEQY
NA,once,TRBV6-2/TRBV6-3,ASSYRDRLNYGYT
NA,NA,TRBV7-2,ASRQSRAGGTEAF
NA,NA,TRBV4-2,ASSQDIAGTTEAF
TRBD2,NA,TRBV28,ASGGLAGQETQY
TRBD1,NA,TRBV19,ASERSGTVHNEQF
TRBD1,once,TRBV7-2,ASSTDGTGKVYGYT
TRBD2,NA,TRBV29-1,SSIGASGNEQF
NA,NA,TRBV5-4,ASSERLGRETQY
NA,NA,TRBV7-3,ASSLEGSGNEQF
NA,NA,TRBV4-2,ASSQDSSSGNTIY
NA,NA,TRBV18,ASSPLSRLSSYNSPLH
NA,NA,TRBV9,ASSAGTSLYEQY
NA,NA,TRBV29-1,SVATGTNYGYT
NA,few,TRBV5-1,ASNSPAVASYNEQF
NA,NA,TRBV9,ASNQEQGTGEQF
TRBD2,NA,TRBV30,AGLAGSYNEQF
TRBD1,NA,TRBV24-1,ATSDPGQGGGGELF
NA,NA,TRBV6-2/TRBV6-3,ASSLLVSNTGELF
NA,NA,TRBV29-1,SVGWPNTEAF
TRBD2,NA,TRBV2,AQGMTSGGLLDTQY
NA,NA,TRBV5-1,ASSFSGAGFTETQY
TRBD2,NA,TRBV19,ASSFRGGTGELF
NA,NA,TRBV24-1,ATSDLSNEQF
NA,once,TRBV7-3,ASSLTTVTEAF
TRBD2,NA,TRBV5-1,ASSFSGGAETQY
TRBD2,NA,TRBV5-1,ASRQTSGANNEQF
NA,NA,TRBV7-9,ASSLEGGYGNTIY
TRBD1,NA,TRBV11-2,ASSFEFGTANSPLH
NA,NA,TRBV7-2,ASSLLGGPNYGYT
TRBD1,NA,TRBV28,ASRRTGGGEQF
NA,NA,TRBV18,ASSPTGSGSYEQY
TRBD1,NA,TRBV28,ATKQGGNQPQH
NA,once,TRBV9,ASSVAMAGYGEQY
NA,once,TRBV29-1,SVEVGEEQY
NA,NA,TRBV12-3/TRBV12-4,ASSLQDYHEQF
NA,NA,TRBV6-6,ASSYSGRAANYGYT